Here is one T cell receptor (beta chain) with its context. A read error may account for a junction end that differs from germline. All sequencing subjects had displayed CD8+CD57+ cell expansion on flow cytometry. Severe acquired aplastic anemia was the diagnosis recorded for all patients. Receipt of therapy had not occurred in any patient by the time of blood sampling. Germline CDR1 is WSHSY and CDR2 is SAAADI. The CDR3 has 14 amino acids. This entry is derived from a study of CD8+CD57+ T cells in acquired aplastic anemia. Overall study context: Sorted CD4+ and CD8+ cells gave an average of approximately 3.1 ug of DNA.

The template for TCR beta VDJ and CDR3 sequence profiling was genomic DNA. Using its own MiXCR run on the reads, TCRdb lists one record per CDR3 protein. The sample includes more than 150,000 distinct CDR3 sequences, around half of them seen just once. This sequence originates from a human donor with aplastic anemia. Sequences were obtained from sorted CD4+, CD8+, or CD8+CD57+ T cells (not recorded which) from PBMCs. The rearrangement links TRBV10-2 to TRBJ2-7; D is perhaps TRBD2 (7 bases). The CDR3 sequence: CASSGSGGSYGQYF. CDR3 coding DNA: TGCGCCAGCAGTGGATCGGGGGGCAGTTACGGGCAGTACTTC.